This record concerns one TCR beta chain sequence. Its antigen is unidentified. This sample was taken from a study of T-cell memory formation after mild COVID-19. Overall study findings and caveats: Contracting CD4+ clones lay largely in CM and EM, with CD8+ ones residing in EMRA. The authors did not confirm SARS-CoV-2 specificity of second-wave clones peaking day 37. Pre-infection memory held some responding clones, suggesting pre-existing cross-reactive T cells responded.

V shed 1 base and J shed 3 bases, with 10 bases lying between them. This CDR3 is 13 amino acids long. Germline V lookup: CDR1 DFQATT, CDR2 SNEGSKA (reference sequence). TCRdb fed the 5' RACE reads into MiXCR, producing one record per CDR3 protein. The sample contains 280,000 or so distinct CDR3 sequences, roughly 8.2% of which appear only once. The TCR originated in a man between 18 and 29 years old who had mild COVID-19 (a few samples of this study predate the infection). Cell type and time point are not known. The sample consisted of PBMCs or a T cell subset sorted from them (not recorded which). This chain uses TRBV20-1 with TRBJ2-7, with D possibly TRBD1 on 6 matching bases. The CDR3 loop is CSARARDIYEQYF. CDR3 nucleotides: TGCAGTGCTAGAGCTCGGGACATCTACGAGCAGTACTTC.